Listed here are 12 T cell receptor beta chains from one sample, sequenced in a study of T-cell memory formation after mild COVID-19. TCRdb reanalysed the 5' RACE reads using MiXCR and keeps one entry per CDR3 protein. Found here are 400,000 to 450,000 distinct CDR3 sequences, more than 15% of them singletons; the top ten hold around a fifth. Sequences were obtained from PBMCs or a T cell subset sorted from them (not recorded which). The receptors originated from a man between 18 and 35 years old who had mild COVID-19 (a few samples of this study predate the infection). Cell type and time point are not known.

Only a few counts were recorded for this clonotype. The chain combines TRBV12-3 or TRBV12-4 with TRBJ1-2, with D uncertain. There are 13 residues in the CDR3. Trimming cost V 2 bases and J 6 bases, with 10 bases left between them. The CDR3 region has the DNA TGTGCCAGCAGTTTATATATGTCCCATGGCTACACCTTC. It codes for CASSLYMSHGYTF.

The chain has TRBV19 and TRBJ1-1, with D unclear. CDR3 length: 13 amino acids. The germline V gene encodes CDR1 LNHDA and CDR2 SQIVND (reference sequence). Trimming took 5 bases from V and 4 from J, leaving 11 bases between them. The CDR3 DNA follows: TGTGCCAGTAGTTCCAGTAAAGGCACTGAAGCTTTCTTT. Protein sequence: CASSSSKGTEAFF.

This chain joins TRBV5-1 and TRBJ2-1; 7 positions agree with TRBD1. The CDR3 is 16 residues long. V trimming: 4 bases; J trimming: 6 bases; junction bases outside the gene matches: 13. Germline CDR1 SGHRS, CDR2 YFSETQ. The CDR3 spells CASSATDRAVGNEQFF. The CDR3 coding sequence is TGCGCCAGCAGCGCCACAGACAGGGCGGTCGGCAATGAGCAGTTCTTC.

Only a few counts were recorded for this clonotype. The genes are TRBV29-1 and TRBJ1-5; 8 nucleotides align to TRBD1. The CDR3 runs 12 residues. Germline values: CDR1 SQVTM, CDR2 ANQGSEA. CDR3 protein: CRTGVRDQPQHF. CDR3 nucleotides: TGCAGGACAGGGGTACGGGATCAGCCCCAGCATTTT.

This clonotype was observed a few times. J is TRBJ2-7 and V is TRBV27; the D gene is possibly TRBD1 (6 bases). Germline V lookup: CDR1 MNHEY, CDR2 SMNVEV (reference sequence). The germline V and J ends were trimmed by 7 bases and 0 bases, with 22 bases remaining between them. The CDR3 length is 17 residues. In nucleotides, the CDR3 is TGTGCCAGCACCTTCGGACCCGGGACACTAAGCTCCTACGAGCAGTACTTC. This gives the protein CASTFGPGTLSSYEQYF.

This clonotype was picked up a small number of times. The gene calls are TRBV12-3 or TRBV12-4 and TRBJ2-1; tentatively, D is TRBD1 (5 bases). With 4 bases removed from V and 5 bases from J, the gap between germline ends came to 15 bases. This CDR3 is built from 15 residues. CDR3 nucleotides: TGTGCCAGCAGTTCCGACAGATGGACAAACAATGAGCAGTTCTTC. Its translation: CASSSDRWTNNEQFF.

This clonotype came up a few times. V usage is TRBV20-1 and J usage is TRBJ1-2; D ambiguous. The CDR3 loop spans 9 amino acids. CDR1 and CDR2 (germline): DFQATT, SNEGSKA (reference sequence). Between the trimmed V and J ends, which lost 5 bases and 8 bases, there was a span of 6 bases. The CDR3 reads CSAPQGYTF. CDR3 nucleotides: TGCAGTGCTCCCCAAGGCTACACCTTC.

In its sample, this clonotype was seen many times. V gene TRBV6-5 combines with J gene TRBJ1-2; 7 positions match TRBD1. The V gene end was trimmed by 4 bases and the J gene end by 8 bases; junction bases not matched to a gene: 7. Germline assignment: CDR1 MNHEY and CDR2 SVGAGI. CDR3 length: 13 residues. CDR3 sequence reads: CASSFRGRRGYTF. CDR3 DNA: TGTGCCAGCAGTTTTAGGGGGCGGCGAGGCTACACCTTC.

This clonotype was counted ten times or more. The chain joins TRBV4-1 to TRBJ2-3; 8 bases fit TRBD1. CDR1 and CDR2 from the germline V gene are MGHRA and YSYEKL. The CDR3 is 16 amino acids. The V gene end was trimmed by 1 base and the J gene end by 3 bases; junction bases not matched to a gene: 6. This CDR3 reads CASSQGNNRGTDTQYF. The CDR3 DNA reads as TGCGCCAGCAGCCAAGGGAACAACAGGGGGACAGATACGCAGTATTTT.

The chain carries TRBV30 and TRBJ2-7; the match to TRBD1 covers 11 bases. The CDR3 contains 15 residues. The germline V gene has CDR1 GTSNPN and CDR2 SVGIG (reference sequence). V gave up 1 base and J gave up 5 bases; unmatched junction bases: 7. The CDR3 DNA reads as TGTGCCTGGAGTGCCGGGACAGGGGGTGTCGACGAGCAGTACTTC. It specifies CAWSAGTGGVDEQYF. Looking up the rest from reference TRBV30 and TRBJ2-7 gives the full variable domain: SQTIHQWPATLVQPVGSPLSLECTVEGTSNPNLYWYRQAAGRGLQLLFYSVGIGQISSEVPQNLSASRPQDRQFILSSKKLLLSDSGFYLCAWSAGTGGVDEQYFGPGTRLTVT.

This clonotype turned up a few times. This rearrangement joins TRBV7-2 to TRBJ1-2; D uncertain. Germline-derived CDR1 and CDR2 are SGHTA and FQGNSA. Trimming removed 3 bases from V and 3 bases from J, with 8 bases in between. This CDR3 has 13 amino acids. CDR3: CASSFLGHYGYTF. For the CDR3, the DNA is TGTGCCAGCAGCTTCTTGGGTCACTATGGCTACACCTTC.

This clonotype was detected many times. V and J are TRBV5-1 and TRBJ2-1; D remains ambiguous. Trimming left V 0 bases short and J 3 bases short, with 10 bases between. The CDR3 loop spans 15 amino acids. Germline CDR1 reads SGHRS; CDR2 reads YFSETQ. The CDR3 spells CASSLEPIGYNEQFF. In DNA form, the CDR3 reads TGCGCCAGCAGCTTGGAACCGATTGGCTACAATGAGCAGTTCTTC.